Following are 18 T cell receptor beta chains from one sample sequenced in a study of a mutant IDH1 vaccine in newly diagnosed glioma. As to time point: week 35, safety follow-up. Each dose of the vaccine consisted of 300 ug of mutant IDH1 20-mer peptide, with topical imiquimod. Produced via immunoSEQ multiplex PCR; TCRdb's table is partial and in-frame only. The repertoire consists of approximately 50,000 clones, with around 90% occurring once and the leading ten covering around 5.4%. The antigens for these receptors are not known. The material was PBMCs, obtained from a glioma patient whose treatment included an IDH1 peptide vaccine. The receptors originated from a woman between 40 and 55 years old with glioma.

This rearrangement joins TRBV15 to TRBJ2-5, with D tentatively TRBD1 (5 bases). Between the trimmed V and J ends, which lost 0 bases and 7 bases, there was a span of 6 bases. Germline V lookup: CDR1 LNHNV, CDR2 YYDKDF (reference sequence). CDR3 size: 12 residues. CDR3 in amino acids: CATSRDRGTQYF. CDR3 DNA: TGTGCCACCAGCAGAGATAGGGGGACCCAGTACTTC. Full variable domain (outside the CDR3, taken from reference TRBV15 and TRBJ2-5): DAMVIQNPRYQVTQFGKPVTLSCSQTLNHNVMYWYQQKSSQAPKLLFHYYDKDFNNEADTPDNFQSRRPNTSFCFLDIRSPGLGDTAMYLCATSRDRGTQYFGPGTRLLVL.

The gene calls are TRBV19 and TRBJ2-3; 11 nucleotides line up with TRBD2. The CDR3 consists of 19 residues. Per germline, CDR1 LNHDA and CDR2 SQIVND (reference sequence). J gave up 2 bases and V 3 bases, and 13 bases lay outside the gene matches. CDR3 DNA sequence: TGTGCCAGTAGTATGGGTGGAGGGCTAGCGGGGGGTTCCACAGATACGCAGTATTTT. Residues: CASSMGGGLAGGSTDTQYF. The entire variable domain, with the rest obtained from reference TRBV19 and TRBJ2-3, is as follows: DGGITQSPKYLFRKEGQNVTLSCEQNLNHDAMYWYRQDPGQGLRLIYYSQIVNDFQKGDIAEGYSVSREKKESFPLTVTSAQKNPTAFYLCASSMGGGLAGGSTDTQYFGPGTRLTVL.

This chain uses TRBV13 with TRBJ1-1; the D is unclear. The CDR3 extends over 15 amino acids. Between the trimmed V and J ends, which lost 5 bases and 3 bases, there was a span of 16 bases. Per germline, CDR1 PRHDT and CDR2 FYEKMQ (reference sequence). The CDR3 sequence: CASSPRGLRDTEAFF. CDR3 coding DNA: TGTGCCAGCAGCCCAAGAGGACTGAGAGACACTGAAGCTTTCTTT.

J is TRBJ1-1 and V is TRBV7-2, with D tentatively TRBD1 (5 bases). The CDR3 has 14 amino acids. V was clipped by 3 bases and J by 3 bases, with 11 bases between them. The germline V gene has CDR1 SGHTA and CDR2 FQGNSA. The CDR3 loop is CASSFQGKDTEAFF. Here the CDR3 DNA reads TGTGCCAGCAGCTTCCAGGGTAAGGACACTGAAGCTTTCTTT.

CDR3 in amino acids: CASSLGGARGETQYF. The CDR3 region has the DNA TGTGCCAGCAGCTTAGGGGGGGCCAGGGGGGAGACCCAGTACTTC. The chain links TRBV7-2 to TRBJ2-5; D perhaps matches TRBD1 (7 bases). Germline values: CDR1 SGHTA, CDR2 FQGNSA. Trimming took off 1 base at V and 5 bases at J, with 14 bases between the two ends. CDR3 size: 15 residues.

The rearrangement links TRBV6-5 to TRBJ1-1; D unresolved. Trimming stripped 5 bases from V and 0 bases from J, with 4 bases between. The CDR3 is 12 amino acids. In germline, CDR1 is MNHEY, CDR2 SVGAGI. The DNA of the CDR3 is TGTGCCAGCAGTGAGTTGAACACTGAAGCTTTCTTT. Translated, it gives CASSELNTEAFF.

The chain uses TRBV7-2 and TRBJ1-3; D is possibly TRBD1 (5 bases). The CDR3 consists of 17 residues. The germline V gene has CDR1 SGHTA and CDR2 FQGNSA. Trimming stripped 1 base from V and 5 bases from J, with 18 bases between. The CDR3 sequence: CASSLVRWLDNRNTIYF. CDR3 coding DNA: TGTGCCAGCAGCTTAGTTCGGTGGCTGGACAACCGAAACACCATATATTTT.

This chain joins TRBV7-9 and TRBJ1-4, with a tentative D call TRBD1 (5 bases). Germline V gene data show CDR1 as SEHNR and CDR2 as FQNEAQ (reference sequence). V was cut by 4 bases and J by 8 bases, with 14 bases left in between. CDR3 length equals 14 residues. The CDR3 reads CASSSAGGGEKLFF. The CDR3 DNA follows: TGTGCCAGCAGCTCAGCCGGGGGTGGAGAAAAACTGTTTTTT.

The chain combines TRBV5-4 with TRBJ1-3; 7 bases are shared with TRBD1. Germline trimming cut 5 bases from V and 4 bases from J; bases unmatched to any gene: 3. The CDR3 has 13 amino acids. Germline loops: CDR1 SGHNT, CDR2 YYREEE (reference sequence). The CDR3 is CASSWDSGNTIYF. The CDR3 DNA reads TGTGCCAGCAGTTGGGACAGCGGAAACACCATATATTTT.

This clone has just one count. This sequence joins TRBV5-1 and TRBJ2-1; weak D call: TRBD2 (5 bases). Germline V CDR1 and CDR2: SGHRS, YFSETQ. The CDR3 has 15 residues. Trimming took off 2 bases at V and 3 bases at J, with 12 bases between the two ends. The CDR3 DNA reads TGCGCCAGCAGCTTCAATAGCGCCCGCTACAATGAGCAGTTCTTC. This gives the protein CASSFNSARYNEQFF.

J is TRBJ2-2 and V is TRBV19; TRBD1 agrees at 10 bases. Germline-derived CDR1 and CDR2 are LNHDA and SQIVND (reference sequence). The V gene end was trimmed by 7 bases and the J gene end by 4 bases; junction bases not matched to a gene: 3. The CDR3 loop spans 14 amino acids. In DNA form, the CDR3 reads TGTGCCAGTATGGGACAGGGGAGCACCGGGGAGCTGTTTTTT. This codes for CASMGQGSTGELFF.

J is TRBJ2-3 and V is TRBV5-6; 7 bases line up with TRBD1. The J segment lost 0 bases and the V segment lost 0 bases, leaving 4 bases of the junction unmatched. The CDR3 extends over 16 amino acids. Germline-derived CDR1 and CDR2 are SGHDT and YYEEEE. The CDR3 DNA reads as TGTGCCAGCAGCTTGGACTTGACAGGGAGCACAGATACGCAGTATTTT. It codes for CASSLDLTGSTDTQYF.

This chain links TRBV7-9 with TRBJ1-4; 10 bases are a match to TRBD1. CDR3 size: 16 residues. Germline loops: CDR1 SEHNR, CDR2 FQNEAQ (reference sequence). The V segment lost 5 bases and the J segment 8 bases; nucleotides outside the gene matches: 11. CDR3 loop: CASSLPGTGVGEKLFF. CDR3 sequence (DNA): TGTGCCAGCAGCCTCCCCGGGACAGGGGTCGGGGAAAAACTGTTTTTT.

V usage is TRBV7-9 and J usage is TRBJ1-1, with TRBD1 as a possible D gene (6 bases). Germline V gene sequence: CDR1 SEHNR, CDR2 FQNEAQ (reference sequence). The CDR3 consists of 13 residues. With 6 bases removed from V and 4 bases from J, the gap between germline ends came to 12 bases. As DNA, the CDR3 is TGTGCCAGCAGGAAGGACAGCCGCACTGAAGCTTTCTTT. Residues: CASRKDSRTEAFF.

CDR3 sequence reads: CASTAGLRSYNSPLHF. The CDR3 bases are TGCGCCAGCACGGCAGGGCTGCGCTCCTATAATTCACCCCTCCACTTT. The rearrangement links TRBV10-2 to TRBJ1-6; tentatively, D is TRBD1 (5 bases). The CDR3 totals 16 residues. V shed 7 bases and J shed 0 bases, with 13 bases lying between them. Germline CDR1 WSHSY, CDR2 SAAADI.

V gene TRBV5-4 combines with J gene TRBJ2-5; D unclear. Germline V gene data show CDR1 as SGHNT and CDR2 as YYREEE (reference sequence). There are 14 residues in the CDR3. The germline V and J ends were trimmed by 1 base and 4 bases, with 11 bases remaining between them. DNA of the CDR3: TGTGCCAGCAGCTTGAGGTCACACGGAGAGACCCAGTACTTC. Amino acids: CASSLRSHGETQYF.

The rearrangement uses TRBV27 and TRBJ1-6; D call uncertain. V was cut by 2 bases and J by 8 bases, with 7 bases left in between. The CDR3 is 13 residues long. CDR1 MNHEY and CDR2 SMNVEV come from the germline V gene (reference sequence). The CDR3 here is CASSLGQYSPLHF. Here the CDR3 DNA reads TGTGCCAGCAGTTTAGGGCAGTATTCACCCCTCCACTTT.

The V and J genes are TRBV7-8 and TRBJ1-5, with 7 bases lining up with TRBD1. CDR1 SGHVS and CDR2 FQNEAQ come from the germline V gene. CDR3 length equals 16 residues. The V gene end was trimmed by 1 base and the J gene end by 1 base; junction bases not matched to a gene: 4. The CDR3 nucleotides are TGTGCCAGCAGCTTAGGAAGGGGGCGAAGCAATCAGCCCCAGCATTTT. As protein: CASSLGRGRSNQPQHF.